This T cell receptor beta chain appears in the sequencing data of a study of control samples from healthy donors and cancer patients. This CDR3 has 18 residues. The V gene end was trimmed by 1 base and the J gene end by 0 bases; junction bases not matched to a gene: 9. Germline V gives CDR1 MGHDK, CDR2 SYGVNS. Profiled with immunoSEQ multiplex PCR; TCRdb holds only in-frame clones, not every one. The data contain 130,000 to 150,000 clones, just under 95% of them singletons. Sequencing used blood. This clonotype was obtained from a young man in good health. The V call is TRBV25-1, the J call TRBJ2-1; 7 positions agree with TRBD2. The CDR3 sequence is CASSELSGKATSYNEQFF. CDR3 DNA sequence: TGTGCCAGCAGTGAATTGAGCGGGAAAGCTACCTCCTACAATGAGCAGTTCTTC.